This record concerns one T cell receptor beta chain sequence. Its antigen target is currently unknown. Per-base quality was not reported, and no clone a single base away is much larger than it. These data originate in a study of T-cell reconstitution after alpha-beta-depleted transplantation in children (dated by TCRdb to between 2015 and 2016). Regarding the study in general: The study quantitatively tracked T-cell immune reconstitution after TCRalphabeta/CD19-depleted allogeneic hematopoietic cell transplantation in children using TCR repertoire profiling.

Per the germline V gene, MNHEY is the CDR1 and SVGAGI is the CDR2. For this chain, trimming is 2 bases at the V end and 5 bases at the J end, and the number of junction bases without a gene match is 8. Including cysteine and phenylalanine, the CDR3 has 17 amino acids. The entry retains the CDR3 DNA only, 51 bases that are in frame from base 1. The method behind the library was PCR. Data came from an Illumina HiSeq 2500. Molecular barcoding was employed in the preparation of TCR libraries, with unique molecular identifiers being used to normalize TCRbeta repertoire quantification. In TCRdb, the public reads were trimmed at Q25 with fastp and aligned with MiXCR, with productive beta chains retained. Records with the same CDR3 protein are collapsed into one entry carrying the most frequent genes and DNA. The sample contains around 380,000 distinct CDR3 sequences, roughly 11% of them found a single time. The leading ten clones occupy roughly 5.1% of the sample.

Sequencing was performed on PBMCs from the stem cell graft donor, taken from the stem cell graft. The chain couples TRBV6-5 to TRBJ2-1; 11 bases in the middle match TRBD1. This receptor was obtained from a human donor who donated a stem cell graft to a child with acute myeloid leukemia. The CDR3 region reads CASSYGLPGQGDNEQFF. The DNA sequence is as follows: TGTGCCAGCAGTTACGGACTCCCGGGACAGGGGGACAATGAGCAGTTCTTC.